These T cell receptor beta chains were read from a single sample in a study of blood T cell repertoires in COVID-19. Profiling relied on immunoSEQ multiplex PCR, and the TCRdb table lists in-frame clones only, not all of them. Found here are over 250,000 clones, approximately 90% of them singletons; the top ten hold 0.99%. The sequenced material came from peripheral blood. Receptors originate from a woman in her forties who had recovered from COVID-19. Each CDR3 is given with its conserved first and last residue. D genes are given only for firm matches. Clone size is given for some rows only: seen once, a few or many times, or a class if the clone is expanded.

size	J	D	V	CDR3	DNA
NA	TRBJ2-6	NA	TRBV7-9	CASIDRQSSGANVLTF	TGTGCCAGCATTGACCGACAGAGCTCTGGGGCCAACGTCCTGACTTTC
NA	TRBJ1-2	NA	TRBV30	CAWSVGTIYGYTF	TGTGCCTGGAGTGTAGGGACAATCTATGGCTACACCTTC
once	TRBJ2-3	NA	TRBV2	CASTATSRQDTQYF	TGTGCCAGCACCGCAACTAGTCGCCAGGATACGCAGTATTTT
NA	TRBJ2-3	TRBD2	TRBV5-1	CASSDPGLAVDTQYF	TGCGCCAGCAGCGACCCCGGACTAGCGGTAGATACGCAGTATTTT
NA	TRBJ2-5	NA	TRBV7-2	CASSSRTGVSETQYF	TGTGCCAGCAGCTCCAGGACTGGAGTGTCGGAGACCCAGTACTTC
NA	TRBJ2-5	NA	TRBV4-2	CASRASGSAKETQYF	TGTGCCAGCAGGGCCAGCGGGTCTGCCAAAGAGACCCAGTACTTC
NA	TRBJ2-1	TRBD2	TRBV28	CASSPASGRRGNEQFF	TGTGCCAGCAGTCCCGCTAGCGGGAGAAGAGGAAATGAGCAGTTCTTC
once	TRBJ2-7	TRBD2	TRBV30	CAWKGPVGRVAEQYF	TGTGCCTGGAAGGGGCCCGTCGGGAGGGTGGCCGAGCAGTACTTC
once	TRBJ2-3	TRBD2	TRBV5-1	CASSLAGLAGTRTTDTQYF	TGCGCCAGCAGCCTGGCGGGACTAGCGGGGACGAGGACCACAGATACGCAGTATTTT
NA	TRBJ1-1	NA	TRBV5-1	CASSSLDPNTEAFF	TGCGCCAGCAGCTCCCTAGACCCGAACACTGAAGCTTTCTTT
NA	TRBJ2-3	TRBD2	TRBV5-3	CARSAAGSSTQYF	TGTGCCAGAAGTGCAGCGGGATCCTCTACGCAGTATTTT
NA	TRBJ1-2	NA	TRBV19	CASTSTGFYGYTF	TGTGCCAGTACTTCCACAGGGTTCTATGGCTACACCTTC
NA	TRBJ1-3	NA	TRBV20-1	CSASLISRAPGNTIYF	TGCAGTGCTAGTCTGATCTCCAGGGCCCCTGGAAACACCATATATTTT
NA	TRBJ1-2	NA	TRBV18	CASSPQGGYGYTF	TGTGCCAGCTCACCACAGGGGGGGTATGGCTACACCTTC
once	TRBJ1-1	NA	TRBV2	CASSEGGEMNTEAFF	TGTGCCAGCAGTGAGGGGGGAGAGATGAACACTGAAGCTTTCTTT
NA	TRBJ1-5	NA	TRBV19	CASTMGGYSQPQHF	TGTGCCAGTACCATGGGGGGGTATAGTCAGCCCCAGCATTTT
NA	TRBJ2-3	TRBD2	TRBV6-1	CASSLSGAITDTQYF	TGTGCCAGCAGCCTTAGCGGGGCGATCACAGATACGCAGTATTTT
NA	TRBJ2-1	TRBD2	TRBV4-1	CASSQGRDYSTYNEQFF	TGCGCCAGCAGCCAAGGGAGGGACTACAGTACCTACAATGAGCAGTTCTTC
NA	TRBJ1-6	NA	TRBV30	CAWTRWAPGDNSPLHF	TGTGCCTGGACCCGATGGGCCCCAGGGGACAATTCACCCCTCCACTTT
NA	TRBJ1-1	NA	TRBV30	CAWTRGPLNTEAFF	TGTGCCTGGACGCGGGGGCCCTTGAACACTGAAGCTTTCTTT
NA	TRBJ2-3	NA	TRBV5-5	CASSLGLGGSGSDTQYF	TGTGCCAGCAGCTTGGGGCTTGGTGGGAGCGGGTCAGATACGCAGTATTTT
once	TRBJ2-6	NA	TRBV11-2	CASSLGTTGSSGANVLTF	TGTGCCAGCAGCTTAGGGACTACAGGATCCTCTGGGGCCAACGTCCTGACTTTC
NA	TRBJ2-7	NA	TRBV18	CASSPGTQAYEQYF	TGTGCCAGCTCACCCGGGACTCAGGCCTACGAGCAGTACTTC
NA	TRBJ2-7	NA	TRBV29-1	CSAGSVGGGEQYF	TGCAGCGCCGGGTCCGTCGGGGGTGGGGAGCAGTACTTC
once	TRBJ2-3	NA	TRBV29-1	CSGSKDWGVAQYF	TGCAGCGGATCTAAGGACTGGGGGGTGGCGCAGTATTTT
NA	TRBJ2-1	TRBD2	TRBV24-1	CASLRGTSPSSYNEQFF	TGTGCCTCACTCCGGGGGACTAGCCCGAGCTCCTACAATGAGCAGTTCTTC
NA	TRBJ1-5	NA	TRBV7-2	CASSLGLPGQPQHF	TGTGCCAGCAGCTTAGGCCTCCCCGGTCAGCCCCAGCATTTT
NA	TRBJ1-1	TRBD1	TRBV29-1	CSVKGQDPNTEAFF	TGCAGCGTTAAGGGACAGGACCCGAACACTGAAGCTTTCTTT
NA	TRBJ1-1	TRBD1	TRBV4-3	CASSYSRGSEAFF	TGCGCCAGCAGCTACAGCAGGGGGTCTGAAGCTTTCTTT
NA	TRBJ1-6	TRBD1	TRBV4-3	CASSPGTDNSPLHF	TGCGCCAGCAGCCCCGGGACAGATAATTCACCCCTCCACTTT
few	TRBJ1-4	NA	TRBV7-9	CASSLETGTNEKLFF	TGTGCCAGCAGCTTAGAGACAGGCACTAATGAAAAACTGTTTTTT
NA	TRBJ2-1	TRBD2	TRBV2	CASSALGGSVDEQFF	TGTGCCAGCAGTGCCCTTGGCGGGAGTGTCGATGAGCAGTTCTTC
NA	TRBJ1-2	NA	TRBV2	CASTHGATFDYGYTF	TGTGCCAGCACCCATGGGGCGACCTTTGACTATGGCTACACCTTC
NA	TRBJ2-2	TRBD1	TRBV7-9	CASSGYGTGGRYTGELFF	TGTGCCAGCAGCGGATACGGGACAGGGGGCCGGTACACCGGGGAGCTGTTTTTT
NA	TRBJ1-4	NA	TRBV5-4	CASSLGRGGEKLFF	TGTGCCAGCAGCTTGGGCAGGGGAGGGGAAAAACTGTTTTTT
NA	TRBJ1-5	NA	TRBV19	CASSIRVGNQPQHF	TGTGCCAGTAGTATCAGGGTTGGCAATCAGCCCCAGCATTTT
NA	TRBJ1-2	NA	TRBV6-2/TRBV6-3	CASSSLWLVGGSNYGYTF	TGTGCCAGCAGTTCCCTCTGGCTGGTAGGGGGAAGTAACTATGGCTACACCTTC
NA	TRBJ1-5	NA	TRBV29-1	CSVGQGKNQPQHF	TGCAGCGTTGGTCAGGGGAAGAATCAGCCCCAGCATTTT
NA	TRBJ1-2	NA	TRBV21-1	CASTPPGANYGYTF	TGTGCCAGCACCCCCCCAGGGGCTAACTATGGCTACACCTTC
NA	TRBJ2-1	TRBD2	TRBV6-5	CASSYGVAGVGNEQFF	TGTGCCAGCAGTTATGGGGTAGCGGGAGTGGGTAATGAGCAGTTCTTC
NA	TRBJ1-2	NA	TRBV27	CASSRRSPNYGYTF	TGTGCCAGCAGCCGGCGGAGCCCAAACTATGGCTACACCTTC
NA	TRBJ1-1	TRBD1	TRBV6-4	CAGGQGNTEAFF	TGTGCCGGGGGACAGGGAAACACTGAAGCTTTCTTT
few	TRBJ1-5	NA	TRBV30	CAWGAGASNQPQHF	TGTGCCTGGGGGGCGGGGGCAAGCAATCAGCCCCAGCATTTT
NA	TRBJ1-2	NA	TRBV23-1	CASIPRGGEWDGYTF	TGCGCCAGCATTCCCAGGGGTGGGGAATGGGATGGCTACACCTTC
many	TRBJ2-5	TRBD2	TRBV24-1	CATSAVAGQETQYF	TGTGCCACCAGTGCCGTAGCGGGCCAAGAGACCCAGTACTTC
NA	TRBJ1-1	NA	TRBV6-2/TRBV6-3	CASSYPRGSLNTEAFF	TGTGCCAGCAGTTACCCCAGGGGTAGCCTGAACACTGAAGCTTTCTTT
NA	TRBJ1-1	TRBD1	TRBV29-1	CSHSQGSNTEAFF	TGCAGCCACTCACAGGGGTCGAACACTGAAGCTTTCTTT
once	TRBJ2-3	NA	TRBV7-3	CASSLRAGTQYF	TGTGCCAGCAGCTTAAGGGCGGGGACGCAGTATTTT
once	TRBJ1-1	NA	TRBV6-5	CASTRGDSGTEAFF	TGTGCCAGCACAAGAGGGGACTCGGGCACTGAAGCTTTCTTT
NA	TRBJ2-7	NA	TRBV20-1	CSARPPLEQYF	TGCAGTGCTAGACCCCCCTTAGAGCAGTACTTC
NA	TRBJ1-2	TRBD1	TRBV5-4	CASSLGGRDSYGYTF	TGTGCCAGCAGCTTGGGCGGCAGGGACAGCTATGGCTACACCTTC
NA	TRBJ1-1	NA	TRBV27	CASSIPGENTEAFF	TGTGCCAGCAGTATCCCAGGGGAGAACACTGAAGCTTTCTTT
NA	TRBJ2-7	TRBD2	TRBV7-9	CASSLVGASGYEQYF	TGTGCCAGCAGCTTAGTGGGCGCTAGCGGCTACGAGCAGTACTTC
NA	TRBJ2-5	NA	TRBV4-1	CASSQTGLTQETQYF	TGCGCCAGCAGCCAGACCGGACTAACACAAGAGACCCAGTACTTC
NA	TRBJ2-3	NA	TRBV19	CASSMGGISTDTQYF	TGTGCCAGTAGTATGGGCGGGATTAGCACAGATACGCAGTATTTT
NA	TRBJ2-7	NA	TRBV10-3	CASRRGSYSYEQYF	TGTGCCTCACGACGGGGGTCCTACTCCTACGAGCAGTACTTC
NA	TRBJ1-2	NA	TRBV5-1	CASTDSVSNYGYTF	TGCGCCAGCACCGACAGCGTTTCTAACTATGGCTACACCTTC
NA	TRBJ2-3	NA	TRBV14	CASSDKLTDTQYF	TGTGCCAGCAGCGACAAACTCACAGATACGCAGTATTTT
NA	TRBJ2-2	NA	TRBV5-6	CASSLRPRGGELFF	TGTGCCAGCAGCTTGCGGCCGAGAGGGGGGGAGCTGTTTTTT
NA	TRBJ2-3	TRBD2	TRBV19	CASSIVAGGPSDSADTQYF	TGTGCCAGTAGTATAGTAGCGGGAGGGCCAAGTGATTCAGCAGATACGCAGTATTTT